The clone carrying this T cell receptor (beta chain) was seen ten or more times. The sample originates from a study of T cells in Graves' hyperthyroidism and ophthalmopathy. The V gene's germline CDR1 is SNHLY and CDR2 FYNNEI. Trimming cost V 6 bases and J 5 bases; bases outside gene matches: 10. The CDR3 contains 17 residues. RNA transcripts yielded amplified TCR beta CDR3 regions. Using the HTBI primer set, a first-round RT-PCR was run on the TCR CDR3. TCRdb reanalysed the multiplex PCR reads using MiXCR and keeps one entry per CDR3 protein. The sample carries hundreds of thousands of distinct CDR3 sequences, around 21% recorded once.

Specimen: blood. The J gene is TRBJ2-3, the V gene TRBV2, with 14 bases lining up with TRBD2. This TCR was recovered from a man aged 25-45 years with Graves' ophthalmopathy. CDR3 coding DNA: TGTGCCAGCAGCGAGGTTGGACTAGCGGGAGGATTAGATACGCAGTATTTT. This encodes CASSEVGLAGGLDTQYF.